Listed below are T cell receptor beta chains from one sample, sequenced in a study of CD8 T cells in ankylosing spondylitis. TCRdb reprocessed the 5' RACE reads with MiXCR, giving one entry per CDR3 protein. The table records about 540,000 distinct CDR3 sequences, roughly 13% of them present only once. The sequencing sample was made of blood, either unsorted or a sorted T cell fraction (not recorded which). The receptors were sampled from a male donor with ankylosing spondylitis. Each CDR3 is given with its conserved first and last residue. Clone size is not always given. Where it is, it says once, few, many or a class for expanded clones.

many	TRBJ2-4	TRBV3-1	13	CASSQGPLGIQYF
few	TRBJ2-1	TRBV7-2	17	CASSLLAGGLGVDEQFF
many	TRBJ1-2	TRBV20-1	14	CSARVTGGWYGYTF
NA	TRBJ2-1	TRBV3-1	15	CASSPSGLARLEQFF
few	TRBJ1-6	TRBV30	14	CAWKTRWEESPLHF
few	TRBJ1-1	TRBV20-1	11	CSARPNTEAFF
NA	TRBJ1-5	TRBV20-1	14	CSATGQGGVQPQHF
many	TRBJ1-4	TRBV7-2	16	CASSSGTGNFGEKLFF
many	TRBJ2-1	TRBV29-1	13	CSVEVNRGNEQFF
NA	TRBJ2-1	TRBV20-1	13	CSARKLAGDEQFF
few	TRBJ2-4	TRBV19	12	CASSIRENIQYF
few	TRBJ1-6	TRBV12-3/TRBV12-4	12	CASSYFGPPLHF
few	TRBJ1-2	TRBV6-1	15	CASSEGGGGNYGYTF
few	TRBJ1-6	TRBV7-9	10	CASGSGPLHF
once	TRBJ1-6	TRBV7-9	14	CASSLEQGHSPLHF
few	TRBJ2-1	TRBV20-1	14	CSASSGTAYNEQFF
many	TRBJ2-2	TRBV29-1	16	CSAIRGTASNTGELFF
NA	TRBJ2-5	TRBV7-9	14	CASSGMGYQETQYF
NA	TRBJ2-1	TRBV30	14	CAWWTRGQTNEQFF
NA	TRBJ2-1	TRBV11-2	13	CASSSGHINEQFF
many	TRBJ1-6	TRBV7-9	15	CASSQTGQGNSPLHF
few	TRBJ1-2	TRBV11-2	14	CASSPRSSLDGYTF
NA	TRBJ1-2	TRBV5-5	15	CASSWGGGADYGYTF
few	TRBJ1-4	TRBV27	13	CASRRMGNEKLFF
NA	TRBJ1-5	TRBV7-2	15	CASSPDRALYQPQHF
many	TRBJ1-6	TRBV12-3/TRBV12-4	17	CASSLSVSAGGNSPLHF
few	TRBJ2-5	TRBV7-2	15	CASSLRRRGLETQYF
many	TRBJ2-3	TRBV29-1	14	CSVEDGIRADTQYF
few	TRBJ2-5	TRBV18	13	CASSLALEETQYF
NA	TRBJ1-1	TRBV20-1	14	CSARRGGAGTEAFF
NA	TRBJ1-6	TRBV20-1	14	CSARATLYNSPLHF
NA	TRBJ2-5	TRBV5-1	14	CASSLLQNQETQYF
once	TRBJ2-5	TRBV5-5	17	CASSPARTSGFQETQYF
NA	TRBJ1-6	TRBV2	16	CASRVDRSSYNSPLHF
few	TRBJ1-3	TRBV7-9	16	CASSPATATSGNTIYF
many	TRBJ1-1	TRBV7-2	13	CASSFGQDTEAFF
NA	TRBJ2-1	TRBV20-1	16	CSARDRRAPSYNEQFF
NA	TRBJ2-1	TRBV24-1	14	CATSEGWDGNEQFF
NA	TRBJ2-1	TRBV11-2	14	CASSKRTRTDEQFF
many	TRBJ1-2	TRBV20-1	12	CSASPELYGYTF
once	TRBJ1-5	TRBV7-9	17	CASSLGGSGTDNQPQHF
NA	TRBJ1-3	TRBV10-3	15	CAISESVSSGNTIYF
NA	TRBJ2-4	TRBV20-1	14	CSARGRRLKNIQYF
few	TRBJ2-5	TRBV5-1	14	CASSLATSQETQYF
NA	TRBJ2-5	TRBV24-1	13	CATSDSGKETQYF
NA	TRBJ2-5	TRBV29-1	13	CSATGGPWETQYF
NA	TRBJ2-3	TRBV7-9	15	CASSSDSFSTDTQYF
many	TRBJ2-5	TRBV5-6	16	CASSPSIRTLQETQYF
NA	TRBJ2-7	TRBV4-2	14	CASSQDRATNEQYF
few	TRBJ2-1	TRBV29-1	14	CSVEGVWGDNEQFF
NA	TRBJ2-2	TRBV7-2	15	CASSLGLAGPGELFF
NA	TRBJ2-1	TRBV25-1	19	CASSEDEGTSGRDYNEQFF
NA	TRBJ1-5	TRBV12-3/TRBV12-4	14	CASSFAQGGQPQHF